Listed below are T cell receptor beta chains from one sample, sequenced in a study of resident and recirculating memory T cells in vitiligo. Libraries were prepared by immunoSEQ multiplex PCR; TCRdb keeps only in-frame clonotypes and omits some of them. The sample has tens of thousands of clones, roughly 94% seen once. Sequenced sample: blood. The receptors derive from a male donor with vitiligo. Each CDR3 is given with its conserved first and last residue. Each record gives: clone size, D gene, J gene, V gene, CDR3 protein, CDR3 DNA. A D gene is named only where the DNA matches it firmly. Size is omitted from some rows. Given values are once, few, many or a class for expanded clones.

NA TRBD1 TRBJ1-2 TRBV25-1 CASRDSSNYGYTF TGTGCCAGTAGGGACAGCTCTAACTATGGCTACACCTTC
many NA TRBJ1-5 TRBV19 CASLQKGHQSNQPQHF TGTGCCAGTCTACAAAAGGGACATCAAAGCAATCAGCCCCAGCATTTT
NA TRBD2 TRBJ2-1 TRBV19 CASTYGGRALGEQFF TGTGCCAGTACCTACGGCGGGAGGGCCTTGGGTGAGCAGTTCTTC
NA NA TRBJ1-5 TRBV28 CASSLSQENQPQHF TGTGCCAGCAGTTTATCTCAGGAAAATCAGCCCCAGCATTTT
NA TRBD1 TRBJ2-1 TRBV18 CASSQWTGGTYNEQFF TGTGCCAGCTCACAATGGACAGGGGGGACTTACAATGAGCAGTTCTTC
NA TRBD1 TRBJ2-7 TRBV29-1 CSWGQGFEQYF TGCAGCTGGGGACAGGGCTTCGAGCAGTACTTC
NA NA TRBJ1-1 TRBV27 CASRVAGLAEAFF TGTGCCAGCAGAGTGGCGGGGCTCGCTGAAGCTTTCTTT
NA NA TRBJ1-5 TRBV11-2 CASSSGYSSNQPQHF TGTGCCAGCAGCAGCGGGTACAGTAGCAATCAGCCCCAGCATTTT
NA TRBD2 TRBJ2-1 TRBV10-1 CASSDSRGSGKYNEQFF TGCGCCAGCAGTGACTCCCGAGGTAGCGGGAAATACAATGAGCAGTTCTTC
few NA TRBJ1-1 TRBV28 CASRPMRWNTEAFF TGTGCCAGCAGACCTATGAGGTGGAACACTGAAGCTTTCTTT
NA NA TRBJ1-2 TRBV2 CASSEASGLFNYGYTF TGTGCCAGCAGTGAAGCGTCAGGGCTCTTTAACTATGGCTACACCTTC
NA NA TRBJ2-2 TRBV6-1 CASSVRQRLGNTGELFF TGTGCCAGCAGTGTGAGACAGCGACTAGGTAACACCGGGGAGCTGTTTTTT
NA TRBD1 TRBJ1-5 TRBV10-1 CASSEVYPGQGDGNQPQHF TGCGCCAGCAGTGAGGTTTACCCGGGACAGGGGGACGGCAATCAGCCCCAGCATTTT
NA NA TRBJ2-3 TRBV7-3 CASSARLSGTDTQYF TGTGCCAGCAGCGCCCGGTTGTCTGGCACAGATACGCAGTATTTT
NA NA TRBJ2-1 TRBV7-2 CASSQLGRGGSYNEQFF TGTGCCAGCAGCCAGCTGGGGAGGGGGGGCTCCTACAATGAGCAGTTCTTC
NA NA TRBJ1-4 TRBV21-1 CASSKVAGQGGEKLFF TGTGCCAGCAGCAAGGTAGCAGGACAGGGGGGAGAAAAACTGTTTTTT
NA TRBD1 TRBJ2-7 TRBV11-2 CASSFLDRGRREQYF TGTGCCAGCAGCTTCTTGGACAGGGGGCGTCGGGAGCAGTACTTC
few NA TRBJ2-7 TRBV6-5 CASRDSGGADDEQYF TGTGCCAGCAGGGATTCTGGGGGGGCGGACGACGAGCAGTACTTC
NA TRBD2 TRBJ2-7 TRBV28 CASSPPSGEQYF TGTGCCAGCAGTCCACCTAGCGGCGAGCAGTACTTC
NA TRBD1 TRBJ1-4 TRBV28 CASGRSGGSGEKLFF TGTGCCAGCGGCCGCTCAGGGGGAAGTGGAGAAAAACTGTTTTTT
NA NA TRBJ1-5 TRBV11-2 CASSPIRETRGNNQPQHF TGTGCCAGCAGCCCAATACGCGAGACCAGGGGAAACAATCAGCCCCAGCATTTT
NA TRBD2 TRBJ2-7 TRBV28 CATFGSPWTSGSSYEQYF TGTGCCACCTTCGGGAGTCCTTGGACTAGCGGAAGCTCCTACGAGCAGTACTTC
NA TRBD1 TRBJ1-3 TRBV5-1 CASSLAGGGNTIYF TGCGCCAGCAGCTTGGCAGGGGGAGGAAACACCATATATTTT
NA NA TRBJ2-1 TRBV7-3 CASSLRLGEQFF TGTGCCAGCAGCTTGAGACTCGGTGAGCAGTTCTTC
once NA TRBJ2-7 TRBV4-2 CASSQDGRSLNYEQYF TGTGCCAGCAGCCAAGATGGTAGAAGTCTCAACTACGAGCAGTACTTC
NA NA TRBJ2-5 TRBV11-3 CASSLDQVWSGEQYF TGTGCCAGCAGCTTAGATCAGGTCTGGAGTGGGGAGCAGTACTTC
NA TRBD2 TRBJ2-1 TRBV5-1 CASSSGRLAEGIYNEQFF TGCGCCAGCAGCTCGGGCCGGCTAGCGGAGGGAATCTACAATGAGCAGTTCTTC
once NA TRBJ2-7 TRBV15 CATSRDRGSEQYF TGTGCCACCAGCAGAGATAGAGGGTCCGAGCAGTACTTC
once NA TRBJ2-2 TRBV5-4 CASSLGGRGNTGELFF TGTGCCAGCAGCTTGGGGGGGCGCGGGAACACCGGGGAGCTGTTTTTT
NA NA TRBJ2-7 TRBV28 CASSFLSEQYF TGTGCCAGCAGTTTCCTCTCCGAGCAGTACTTC
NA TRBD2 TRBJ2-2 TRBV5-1 CASSRLAGAGNTGELFF TGCGCCAGCAGCAGGCTAGCGGGAGCGGGGAACACCGGGGAGCTGTTTTTT
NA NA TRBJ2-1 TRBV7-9 CASSFTGSPYNEQFF TGTGCCAGCAGCTTCACAGGGTCCCCCTACAATGAGCAGTTCTTC
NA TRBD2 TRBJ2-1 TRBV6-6 CASSYSKAGYSPEQFF TGTGCCAGCAGTTACTCTAAAGCGGGATATTCCCCTGAGCAGTTCTTC
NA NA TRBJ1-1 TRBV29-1 CSVAGSGYTEAFF TGCAGCGTTGCGGGGTCGGGGTACACTGAAGCTTTCTTT
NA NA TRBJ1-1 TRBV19 CASIRGPPRSTEAFF TGTGCCAGCATCAGGGGTCCCCCGCGGAGCACTGAAGCTTTCTTT
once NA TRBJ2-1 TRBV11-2 CASSSWWGGRSYNEQFF TGTGCCAGCAGCTCATGGTGGGGAGGCCGATCCTACAATGAGCAGTTCTTC
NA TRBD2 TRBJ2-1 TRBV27 CASSSGTSGVNEQFF TGTGCCAGCAGTTCCGGGACTAGCGGGGTCAATGAGCAGTTCTTC
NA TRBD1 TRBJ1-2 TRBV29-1 CSVLIQGGYGYTF TGCAGCGTTCTAATACAGGGGGGGTATGGCTACACCTTC
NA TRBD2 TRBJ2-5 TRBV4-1 CASSTGLAGGPVRQETQYF TGCGCCAGCAGCACTGGACTAGCGGGAGGGCCGGTAAGACAAGAGACCCAGTACTTC
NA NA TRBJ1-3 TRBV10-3 CASPGGVRNTIYF TGTGCCAGCCCCGGAGGGGTGAGAAACACCATATATTTT
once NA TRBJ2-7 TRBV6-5 CASSPLAVSSYEQYF TGTGCCAGCAGTCCTTTAGCGGTGAGCTCCTACGAGCAGTACTTC
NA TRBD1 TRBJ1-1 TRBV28 CASYLRTGVNTEAFF TGTGCCAGCTATCTCCGTACAGGGGTGAACACTGAAGCTTTCTTT
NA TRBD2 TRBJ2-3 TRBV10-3 CANAPAAWGTSGSQDTQYF TGTGCCAACGCACCGGCCGCCTGGGGGACTAGCGGGAGCCAAGATACGCAGTATTTT
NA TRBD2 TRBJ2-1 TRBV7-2 CASSSQGLAGGEQFF TGTGCCAGCAGCTCCCAGGGTCTAGCGGGAGGTGAGCAGTTCTTC
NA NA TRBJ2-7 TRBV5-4 CASSLDLVGGPRNEQYF TGTGCCAGCAGCTTGGATCTGGTAGGAGGGCCTCGGAACGAGCAGTACTTC
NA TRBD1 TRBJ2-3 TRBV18 CASSLGTGEDTQYF TGTGCCAGCTCACTCGGGACAGGGGAAGATACGCAGTATTTT
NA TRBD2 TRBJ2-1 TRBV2 CASSIAGGNYNEQFF TGTGCCAGCAGTATAGCGGGAGGTAATTACAATGAGCAGTTCTTC
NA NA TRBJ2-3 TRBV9 CASSVGGGDTQYF TGTGCCAGCAGCGTAGGTGGAGGAGATACGCAGTATTTT
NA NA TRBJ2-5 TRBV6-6 CASSYGAPTRGTQYF TGTGCCAGCAGTTACGGCGCGCCCACACGAGGGACCCAGTACTTC
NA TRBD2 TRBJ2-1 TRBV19 CASSVTSVPYNEQFF TGTGCCAGTAGTGTAACTAGCGTCCCCTACAATGAGCAGTTCTTC
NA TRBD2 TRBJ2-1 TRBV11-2 CASSSAGDGWVEQFF TGTGCCAGCAGCTCAGCGGGAGATGGTTGGGTTGAGCAGTTCTTC
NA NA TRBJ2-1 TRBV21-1 CASSKTTGLAGLDGANEQFF TGTGCCAGCAGCAAGACTACGGGACTAGCGGGGCTGGACGGTGCCAATGAGCAGTTCTTC
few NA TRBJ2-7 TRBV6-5 CASSPRGTSYEQYF TGTGCCAGCAGCCCTAGGGGGACCTCCTACGAGCAGTACTTC
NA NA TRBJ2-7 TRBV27 CASSQFQGYLYEQYF TGTGCCAGCAGCCAATTTCAGGGGTACCTCTACGAGCAGTACTTC
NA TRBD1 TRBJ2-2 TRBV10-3 CAISDHRDRAGELFF TGTGCCATCAGTGATCACCGGGACAGGGCCGGGGAGCTGTTTTTT